The 21 T cell receptor beta chains below all came from one sample that was sequenced in a study of cytomegalovirus exposure and HLA in healthy donors. The study ran its PCR with 60 Vbeta and 13 Jbeta primers. The method was immunoSEQ multiplex PCR; TCRdb's version includes in-frame clones alone and lacks a portion of them. Among some 120,000 clones listed, around four fifths were seen once. The source material was PBMCs. These receptors were taken from a man aged 25 to 40 in good health and CMV-seronegative.

A single count supports this clone. J is TRBJ1-4 and V is TRBV5-6; D is uncertain. CDR3 length equals 14 residues. Germline CDR1 reads SGHDT; CDR2 reads YYEEEE. Between the trimmed V and J ends, which lost 0 bases and 3 bases, there was a span of 6 bases. The CDR3 DNA reads as TGTGCCAGCAGCTTGGGGGCCCCTAATGAAAAACTGTTTTTT. This codes for CASSLGAPNEKLFF.

The gene calls are TRBV27 and TRBJ2-3; 10 bases line up with TRBD1. CDR3 size: 15 residues. CDR1 MNHEY and CDR2 SMNVEV come from the germline V gene (reference sequence). V lost 1 base and J lost 3; bases outside the gene matches: 1. In nucleotides, the CDR3 is TGTGCCAGCAGTTTATTGGGACAGGGGACAGATACGCAGTATTTT. This sequence encodes CASSLLGQGTDTQYF.

This clone was counted only a few times. The genes are TRBV20-1 and TRBJ1-2; D gene ambiguous. Germline V gene sequence: CDR1 DFQATT, CDR2 SNEGSKA (reference sequence). This CDR3 is 11 amino acids long. V shed 6 bases and J shed 5 bases, with 10 bases lying between them. The CDR3 nucleotides read TGCAGTGCAACTCCTGTTTATGGCTACACCTTC. As protein: CSATPVYGYTF.

Here the CDR3 DNA reads TGTGCCAGCAGTAACGGACAGGCTGGGGCCAACGTCCTGACTTTC. Protein product: CASSNGQAGANVLTF. This chain uses TRBV6-4 with TRBJ2-6; 7 nucleotides align to TRBD1. The germline gives CDR1 MRHNA, CDR2 SNTAGT. The CDR3 is made up of 15 amino acids. Trimming removed 5 bases from V and 2 bases from J; junction bases left unmatched: 3.

This clone is a singleton in its sample. V gene TRBV6-1 combines with J gene TRBJ1-5, with D maybe TRBD1 (5 bases). The CDR3 sequence is 13 residues long. CDR1 MNHNS and CDR2 SASEGT come from the germline V gene. The ends were cut back, 3 bases at V and 6 bases at J, with 9 bases in the middle. Written as DNA, the CDR3 is TGTGCCAGCAGTGACAGGGAAATTCAGCCCCAGCATTTT. It yields the protein CASSDREIQPQHF.

The chain is built from TRBV6-5 and TRBJ2-3, with TRBD2 as a possible D gene (6 bases). CDR3 size: 14 residues. V lost 4 bases to trimming and J lost 1 base, with 9 bases between them. Germline lookup yields CDR1 MNHEY and CDR2 SVGAGI. CDR3 region: CASSWRGGTDTQYF. CDR3 DNA sequence: TGTGCCAGCAGTTGGCGGGGAGGCACAGATACGCAGTATTTT.

This chain connects TRBV6-6 to TRBJ2-7; 9 bases agree with TRBD1. The CDR3 loop spans 15 amino acids. V trimming: 0 bases; J trimming: 4 bases; junction bases outside the gene matches: 4. Germline V gene data show CDR1 as MNHNY and CDR2 as SVGAGI (reference sequence). DNA of the CDR3: TGTGCCAGCAGTTACTCGGGACAGGGTACGTACGAGCAGTACTTC. It is translated as CASSYSGQGTYEQYF.

The V and J genes are TRBV19 and TRBJ1-5; D not certain. Trimming took 3 bases from V and 4 from J, leaving 10 bases between them. The CDR3 length is 14 residues. Germline values: CDR1 LNHDA, CDR2 SQIVND (reference sequence). The CDR3 is CASSMAPPNQPQHF. The CDR3 bases are TGTGCCAGTAGTATGGCCCCGCCGAATCAGCCCCAGCATTTT.

This clone has just one count. V usage is TRBV5-6 and J usage is TRBJ1-1; 8 nucleotides line up with TRBD1. Germline trimming cut 0 bases from V and 9 bases from J; bases unmatched to any gene: 4. CDR1 is SGHDT and CDR2 is YYEEEE in the germline V gene. The CDR3 loop spans 13 amino acids. CDR3 protein: CASSLGQGPKAFF. CDR3 nucleotides: TGTGCCAGCAGCTTGGGACAGGGGCCGAAAGCTTTCTTT.

The chain combines TRBV2 with TRBJ1-2, with 9 bases fitting TRBD1. Trimming at V came to 8 bases and at J to 7 bases, leaving 17 bases not matched to a gene. The CDR3 runs to 16 residues. The germline CDR1 and CDR2 sequences are SNHLY and FYNNEI. CDR3 nucleotides: TGTGCCAGCCGAACCTCGGCCGGGACAGGGTCGGGTGGCTACACCTTC. Protein product: CASRTSAGTGSGGYTF.

This clone was found a few times. This chain connects TRBV25-1 to TRBJ1-6; unclear D gene. The CDR3 has 14 residues. Germline-derived CDR1 and CDR2 are MGHDK and SYGVNS. The V gene lost 2 bases and the J gene lost 7 bases, with 9 bases spanning the gap. This chain's CDR3 is CASSETAWNSPLHF. Here the CDR3 DNA reads TGTGCCAGCAGTGAAACAGCTTGGAATTCACCCCTCCACTTT. Full variable domain (missing parts from reference TRBV25-1 and TRBJ1-6): EADIYQTPRYLVIGTGKKITLECSQTMGHDKMYWYQQDPGMELHLIHYSYGVNSTEKGDLSSESTVSRIRTEHFPLTLESARPSHTSQYLCASSETAWNSPLHFGNGTRLTVT.

In this sample, this clone turned up once. The genes are TRBV28 and TRBJ2-1; the match to TRBD2 covers 10 bases. The germline gives CDR1 MDHEN, CDR2 SYDVKM. The length of the CDR3 is 18 residues. With V trimmed by 8 bases and J by 5 bases, 18 bases remained unmatched. This CDR3 reads CASVRPGTSVSAHNEQFF. In DNA, the CDR3 is TGTGCCAGCGTCCGCCCCGGGACTAGCGTCTCCGCCCACAATGAGCAGTTCTTC.

This clone was picked up a small number of times. The rearrangement joins TRBV6-5 to TRBJ1-1, with 9 bases fitting TRBD1. V dropped 4 bases and J dropped 1; count of bases not matched to a gene: 4. Per germline, CDR1 MNHEY and CDR2 SVGAGI. The CDR3 consists of 15 residues. The DNA for the CDR3 is TGTGCCAGCAGTTGGCAGGGACAGGGGAACACTGAAGCTTTCTTT. Translation gives CASSWQGQGNTEAFF.

V is TRBV6-1 and J is TRBJ2-1; D is possibly TRBD2 (5 bases). The CDR3 is made up of 15 amino acids. Germline CDR1 MNHNS, CDR2 SASEGT. V gave up 5 bases and J gave up 0 bases, with 11 bases separating them. The CDR3 protein is CASSLKEGSYNEQFF. DNA for the CDR3: TGTGCCAGCAGTCTTAAAGAGGGCTCCTACAATGAGCAGTTCTTC.

V usage is TRBV11-3 and J usage is TRBJ2-5; TRBD1 matches 8 bases. There are 13 residues in the CDR3. Germline V gene sequence: CDR1 SGHNT, CDR2 YENEEA. The junction had 1 base not matched to a gene; V was cut back by 1 base and J by 6 bases. The CDR3 loop is CASSLGDRQTQYF. In DNA, the CDR3 is TGTGCCAGCAGCTTAGGGGACAGGCAGACCCAGTACTTC. The entire variable domain, with the rest obtained from reference TRBV11-3 and TRBJ2-5, is as follows: EAGVVQSPRYKIIEKKQPVAFWCNPISGHNTLYWYLQNLGQGPELLIRYENEEAVDDSQLPKDRFSAERLKGVDSTLKIQPAELGDSAVYLCASSLGDRQTQYFGPGTRLLVL.

The CDR3: CASSRARDRGSYEQYF. DNA for the CDR3: TGTGCCAGCAGCCGGGCTAGGGACAGGGGATCCTACGAGCAGTACTTC. The chain uses TRBV11-2 and TRBJ2-7, with 10 bases identical to TRBD1. This CDR3 comprises 16 residues. Germline-derived CDR1 and CDR2 are SGHAT and FQNNGV. With 5 bases clipped from V and 1 base from J, the junction kept 8 bases outside the gene matches. Filled out from reference TRBV11-2 and TRBJ2-7, the complete variable domain reads EAGVAQSPRYKIIEKRQSVAFWCNPISGHATLYWYQQILGQGPKLLIQFQNNGVVDDSQLPKDRFSAERLKGVDSTLKIQPAKLEDSAVYLCASSRARDRGSYEQYFGPGTRLTVT.

This clone showed up just a few times. CDR3 nucleotides: TGCGCCAGCCGGACTAGCGTCTCCTACGAGCAGTACTTC. Amino acids: CASRTSVSYEQYF. The chain links TRBV5-1 to TRBJ2-7; 9 nucleotides match TRBD2. This CDR3 contains 13 residues. CDR1 is SGHRS, CDR2 YFSETQ, per germline. With 7 bases clipped from V and 0 bases from J, the junction kept 2 bases outside the gene matches.

The genes are TRBV6-5 and TRBJ1-4; D may be TRBD1 (6 bases). Germline V gives CDR1 MNHEY, CDR2 SVGAGI. The CDR3 is made up of 11 amino acids. Trimming stripped 6 bases from V and 8 bases from J, with 7 bases between. This CDR3 is CASRRGEKLFF. The CDR3 DNA reads TGTGCCAGCAGGAGGGGGGAAAAACTGTTTTTT.

The chain uses TRBV27 and TRBJ1-1, with D perhaps matching TRBD1 (6 bases). Between the trimmed V and J ends, which lost 6 bases and 1 base, there was a span of 9 bases. Germline V gene data show CDR1 as MNHEY and CDR2 as SMNVEV (reference sequence). This CDR3 comprises 13 residues. The CDR3 sequence is CASRKQGNTEAFF. The DNA for the CDR3 is TGTGCCAGCAGAAAACAGGGGAACACTGAAGCTTTCTTT.

The V call is TRBV10-3, the J call TRBJ1-1; tentatively, D is TRBD1 (5 bases). The CDR3 contains 13 residues. Germline V gene data show CDR1 as ENHRY and CDR2 as SYGVKD. The germline V and J ends were trimmed by 9 bases and 3 bases, with 14 bases remaining between them. This chain's CDR3 is CAIKQEQDTEAFF. Written as DNA, the CDR3 is TGTGCCATAAAACAGGAGCAGGACACTGAAGCTTTCTTT.

A note on this clone: A read error may account for a junction end that differs from germline. This chain links TRBV7-7 with TRBJ2-1, with D uncertain. CDR1 is SSHAT, CDR2 FNYEAQ, per germline (reference sequence). This CDR3 has 14 amino acids. DNA of the CDR3: TGTGCTAGCAGCTCCACCGGAAGCAGGAATGAGCAGTTCTTC. Protein product: CASSSTGSRNEQFF.